This T cell receptor beta chain was recorded in a study of spatial heterogeneity in lung cancer. As for the study in general: Alpha-chain sequences were detected in numbers that were consistently lower than beta-chain sequences. Within tumor regions, the number of TCR transcripts tracked closely with a T cell module score obtained from matched bulk RNA-seq. The study's findings and limits: Among tumor T cells, estimated coverage was roughly 7% for alpha chains and 13% for beta chains. Tumoral mutation counts were tracked by counts of expanded intratumoral alpha and beta TCRs.

V dropped 6 bases and J dropped 4 bases, with 9 bases sitting between them. Germline CDR1 reads LNHNV; CDR2 reads YYDKDF (reference sequence). The CDR3 has 13 residues. Regarding time point: sample taken at primary tumor resection. TCR cDNA molecules were tagged individually, and each one carried a unique molecular identifier. Via MiXCR, TCRdb re-called the 5' RACE reads, giving one row per CDR3 protein. The sample carries 9,500 or so distinct CDR3 sequences, approximately 8.1% recorded once. This clonotype was picked up many times. As yet, its antigen is unknown. The sample here was lung tumor tissue, taken at surgery. The source is a male donor with early-stage non-small cell lung cancer. J is TRBJ1-4 and V is TRBV15; D remains unclear. The CDR3 bases are TGTGCCACCAGGGCAGTTGATAATGAAAAACTGTTTTTT. It encodes CATRAVDNEKLFF.